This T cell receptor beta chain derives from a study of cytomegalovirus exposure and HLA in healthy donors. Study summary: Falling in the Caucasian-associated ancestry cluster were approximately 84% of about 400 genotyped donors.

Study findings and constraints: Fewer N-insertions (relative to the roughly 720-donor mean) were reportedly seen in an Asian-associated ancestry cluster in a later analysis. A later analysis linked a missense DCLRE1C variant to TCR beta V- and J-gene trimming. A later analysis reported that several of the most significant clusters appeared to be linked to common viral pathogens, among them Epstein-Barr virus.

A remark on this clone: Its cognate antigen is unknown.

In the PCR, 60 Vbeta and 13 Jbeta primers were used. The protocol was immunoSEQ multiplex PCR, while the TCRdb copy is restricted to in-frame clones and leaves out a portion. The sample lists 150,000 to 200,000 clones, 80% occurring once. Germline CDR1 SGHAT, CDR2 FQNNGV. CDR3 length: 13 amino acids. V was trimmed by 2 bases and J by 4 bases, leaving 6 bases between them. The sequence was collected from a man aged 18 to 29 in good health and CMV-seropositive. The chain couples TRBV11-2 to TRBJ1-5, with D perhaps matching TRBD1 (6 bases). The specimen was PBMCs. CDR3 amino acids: CASSLTGNQPQHF. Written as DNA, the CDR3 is TGTGCCAGCAGCTTAACAGGGAATCAGCCCCAGCATTTT.